These T cell receptor beta chains were read from a single sample in a study of tumor and adjacent non-tumor tissue in lung cancer. TCRdb re-called the multiplex PCR reads with MiXCR, one entry per CDR3 protein. The sample contains over 80,000 distinct CDR3 sequences, 80% of which appear only once. Sequenced: distant non-tumor lung tissue. All receptors derive from a man in his 60s with small cell lung cancer. Both conserved end residues are part of each CDR3. Each record gives: clone size, D gene, J gene, V gene, CDR3 DNA, CDR3 protein. The D gene is left open where the match is weak. Clone sizes are given selectively: once, few, many, or a class where the clone is expanded.

many	TRBD1	TRBJ2-3	TRBV10-1	TGCGCCAGCAAGACGGACAGGGGGAGGGATACGCAGTATTTT	CASKTDRGRDTQYF
.	.	TRBJ2-3	TRBV7-9	TGTGCCAGCAGCCGACGGGGCAGCAATCAGCCCCAGTATTTT	CASSRRGSNQPQYF
.	TRBD2	TRBJ2-1	TRBV4-1	TGCGCCAGCAGCCAGTCAGTAGCGGGATCTTACAATGAGCAGTTCTTC	CASSQSVAGSYNEQFF
.	.	TRBJ1-2	TRBV6-5	TGTGCCAGCACTAAGACCGGGATAGGGTATGGTTACACCTTC	CASTKTGIGYGYTF
.	.	TRBJ2-2	TRBV10-2	TGCGCCAGCAGTGTCCGAGCGGGTACGAACACCGGAAAGCTGTTTTTT	CASSVRAGTNTGKLFF
.	TRBD1	TRBJ1-1	TRBV5-5	TGTGTCAGCAGCGGAACTGCCAGGGGGCGTTCAACTATGGACACTGAAGCTTTCTTT	CVSSGTARGRSTMDTEAFF
.	TRBD2	TRBJ2-5	TRBV7-9	TGTGCCAGCAGCGTGGCTCTAGCGGGAGGGCTAGAGGCCCAGTACTTC	CASSVALAGGLEAQYF
many	.	TRBJ1-2	TRBV20-1	TGCAGTGCTACAGGGCCGGCGGGCTACACCTTC	CSATGPAGYTF
.	TRBD1	TRBJ2-1	TRBV20-1	TGCAGTGCTAGAGATCGCGGCAGGGGGTTCTACAATGAGCAGTTCTTC	CSARDRGRGFYNEQFF
few	.	TRBJ2-1	TRBV12-3/TRBV12-4	.	CASSTSTSYNEQFF
.	TRBD1	TRBJ2-7	TRBV30	TGTGCCTGGAGTTCGGCAAGGGGGCACCTACGTGGGCAGTACTTC	CAWSSARGHLRGQYF
many	TRBD1	TRBJ2-3	TRBV7-9	TGTGCCAGCAGCCAAATGACAGGGGGCGACCCAGATACGCAGTATTTT	CASSQMTGGDPDTQYF
.	.	TRBJ1-1	TRBV10-3	TGTGCCATCAGTGTGGGACTGAAGGTAGCTGAAGCTTTCTTT	CAISVGLKVAEAFF
few	.	TRBJ2-1	TRBV7-6	TGTGCCAGCAGCTTATTTGGCGAGGGGCGGTTCTTC	CASSLFGEGRFF
.	.	TRBJ2-2	TRBV4-1	TGCGCCAGCAGCCAAGAGGGACGGATCATCGGGGAGCTGTTTTTT	CASSQEGRIIGELFF
once	.	TRBJ2-1	TRBV10-2	TGCGCCAGTAGTGTGTCAGGGCGATCCTACAATGAGCAGTGCTTC	CASSVSGRSYNEQCF
.	.	TRBJ2-5	TRBV6-6	TGTGCCAGCAGACTAAACCGGGAGACCCAGTACTTC	CASRLNRETQYF
.	.	TRBJ2-4	TRBV4-2	TGTGCCAGCAGCCAAATTGTTAATGGGGACATTCAGTACTTC	CASSQIVNGDIQYF
.	TRBD2	TRBJ2-4	TRBV6-5	TGTGCCAGCAGTTCCCACGTAGCGGGGTCCAAAAACATTCAGTACTTC	CASSSHVAGSKNIQYF
.	TRBD2	TRBJ2-4	TRBV28	TGTGCCAGCAGTTCCCCGATTCTAGCGGAAGCGAGCAAAAACATTCGGTACTTC	CASSSPILAEASKNIRYF
.	TRBD1	TRBJ2-2	TRBV2	TGTGCCAGCGCGGCTCAGGGGGCAACCGGGGAGCTGTTTTTT	CASAAQGATGELFF
.	TRBD2	TRBJ2-1	TRBV6-1	TGTGCCAGCAGTGAACTTGTGGGAGGGAAGAATGTGCAGTTCTTC	CASSELVGGKNVQFF
.	.	TRBJ2-7	TRBV29-1	TGTAACGCCCGGGACACCTCCTGCGAGCAGTACTTC	CNARDTSCEQYF
.	.	TRBJ1-6	TRBV4-2	TGTGCCAGCAGCCAAGCGACGGTCGAATATTCACCCCTCCACTTT	CASSQATVEYSPLHF
.	.	TRBJ2-7	TRBV6-6	TGTGTCAGTAGTCCGGGACATTACGAGCAGTACTTC	CVSSPGHYEQYF
.	.	TRBJ1-3	TRBV6-5	TGTGCCAGTACCAGCACGGGACTCTCTGGAAACACCATATATTTT	CASTSTGLSGNTIYF
.	TRBD1	TRBJ2-7	TRBV27	TGTGCCAGCAGTTTTGGACAGGGGTTTTGGTCCTACGAGCAGTATTTC	CASSFGQGFWSYEQYF
.	.	TRBJ2-3	TRBV20-1	TGCAGTGCTAGGGCGATATGGGGCACGGTTACGCAGTATTTT	CSARAIWGTVTQYF
.	TRBD2	TRBJ2-7	TRBV6-2/TRBV6-3	TGTGCCAGCAAGATAGCGGGGACCCTTATGGAGCAGTACTTC	CASKIAGTLMEQYF
once	.	TRBJ2-1	TRBV10-2	TGCACCGACTGCGAGACTGGCCAGGGTGAGCAGTTCTTC	CTDCETGQGEQFF
many	.	TRBJ2-5	TRBV7-9	TGTGCCAGCAGCTCCCCTGGTCAAGAGACCCAGTACTTC	CASSSPGQETQYF